This TCR beta chain was obtained from a study of molecular identifiers for immune sequencing clone quantification. General study findings and limits: Underestimation of highly expanded clone sizes could arise where identical TCR molecules share a barcode. Under 1% of molecules in naive cells, but over 97% of effector molecules, belonged to clones above 20 RNA copies.

For this clonotype: Its matching antigen is unknown. It is likely a read error, because the conserved phenylalanine at the end of the CDR3 is missing.

Germline V gene sequence: CDR1 MNHEY, CDR2 SVGAGI. The CDR3 contains 13 residues. Between the trimmed V and J ends, which lost 2 bases and 9 bases, there was a span of 8 bases. TCRdb used MiXCR to reprocess the PCR reads, holding one entry per CDR3 protein. The sample carries approximately 630,000 distinct CDR3 sequences, 25% recorded once. Investigators produced naive CD8 libraries from roughly 20,000 to 1,000,000 sorted cells, drawing on 10%, 30% or 50% RNA. Sorting captured naive CD8 T cells as CD8+CD4-CCR7+CD45RA+. The V gene is TRBV6-5, the J gene TRBJ1-6; D is ambiguous. The sample comprised naive CD8+ T cells from blood, with Jurkat cell RNA spiked in. Documented subset: FACS-sorted CD8+CD4-CCR7+CD45RA+ naive T cells. The clonotype was recovered from a human donor in good health. Some libraries in this study had Jurkat cell RNA spiked in. CDR3 in DNA: TGTGCCAGCAGTTACACAGAGGGTTCACCCCTCCACCTT. The encoded protein is CASSYTEGSPLHL.